The 11 T cell receptor beta chains below were found in one sample sequenced in a study of blood T cells in healthy people across ages. A second PCR, run for about 6 to 12 cycles, used a sample-barcoded 5' primer plus a J-beta primer mix. MiXCR, applied by TCRdb to the 5' RACE reads, yields one record per CDR3 protein. This table holds about 590,000 distinct CDR3 sequences, about 30% found once. Source material: blood. These receptors all come from an elderly woman in good health.

This clonotype was seen a handful of times. The chain carries TRBV30 and TRBJ1-2; D perhaps matches TRBD1 (6 bases). V was cut by 0 bases and J by 5 bases, with 10 bases left in between. This CDR3 spans 13 amino acids. Germline assignment: CDR1 GTSNPN and CDR2 SVGIG (reference sequence). This chain's CDR3 is CAWSVQGWYGYTF. The CDR3 DNA reads TGTGCCTGGAGTGTACAGGGATGGTATGGCTACACCTTC. The entire variable domain, with the rest obtained from reference TRBV30 and TRBJ1-2, is as follows: SQTIHQWPATLVQPVGSPLSLECTVEGTSNPNLYWYRQAAGRGLQLLFYSVGIGQISSEVPQNLSASRPQDRQFILSSKKLLLSDSGFYLCAWSVQGWYGYTFGSGTRLTVV.

The chain combines TRBV11-2 with TRBJ2-4, with 8 bases lining up with TRBD1. The end of the DNA aligns better with TRBJ2-7, so the J call may be wrong. The CDR3 totals 14 residues. Germline V lookup: CDR1 SGHAT, CDR2 FQNNGV. In DNA, the CDR3 is TGTGCCAGCAGCTTCCTGGACAGGGCTGGCGAGCAGTACTTC. It encodes CASSFLDRAGEQYF.

This clonotype has only a few counts. The chain employs TRBV7-9 and TRBJ1-4, with 11 bases matching TRBD1. There are 18 residues in the CDR3. The germline V gene encodes CDR1 SEHNR and CDR2 FQNEAQ (reference sequence). The trim removed 5 bases at V and 8 bases at J, leaving 16 bases unmatched. The CDR3 spells CASSPRRTGGEDGEKLFF. The CDR3 nucleotides are TGTGCCAGCAGCCCCCGAAGGACAGGGGGCGAGGATGGGGAAAAACTGTTTTTT.

This clonotype was detected only a few times. At one end the junction does not follow the germline gene, possibly because of a read error. This chain links TRBV5-1 with TRBJ1-6; D gene unclear. The V gene's germline CDR1 is SGHRS and CDR2 YFSETQ. The length of the CDR3 is 13 residues. CDR3 amino acids: CASSGIWDSPRHF. In nucleotides, the CDR3 is TGCGCCAGCAGCGGCATCTGGGATTCACCCCGCCACTTT.

The table lists this clonotype with a few counts. The V and J genes are TRBV24-1 and TRBJ2-1; a possible D gene is TRBD2 (6 bases). The CDR3 runs 13 residues. Trimming stripped 6 bases from V and 11 bases from J, with 16 bases between. Per germline, CDR1 KGHDR and CDR2 SFDVKD. The CDR3 loop reads CATSSIGLRKQFF. The CDR3 nucleotides read TGTGCCACCAGTTCGATAGGACTACGAAAGCAGTTCTTC.

This clonotype was counted ten times or more. This chain connects TRBV20-1 to TRBJ2-7; 7 bases align to TRBD1. The CDR3 has 16 amino acids. V shed 6 bases and J 0 bases; nucleotides not matched to a gene: 14. Germline assignment: CDR1 DFQATT and CDR2 SNEGSKA (reference sequence). The CDR3 DNA is TGCAGTGCCCAAGAACTTACAGGGGACCTCTCCTACGAGCAGTACTTC. The encoded protein is CSAQELTGDLSYEQYF.

This clonotype showed up just a few times. V and J are TRBV6-6 and TRBJ2-2; TRBD1 aligns across 7 bases. Germline trimming cut 0 bases from V and 3 bases from J; bases unmatched to any gene: 1. The CDR3 runs to 15 residues. CDR1 and CDR2 (germline): MNHNY, SVGAGI (reference sequence). The CDR3 DNA follows: TGTGCCAGCAGTTACTCGGGGACAGACACCGGGGAGCTGTTTTTT. Translation gives CASSYSGTDTGELFF.

This clonotype was counted at least ten times. The chain combines TRBV3-1 with TRBJ2-1, with D perhaps TRBD1 or TRBD2 (5 bases each). CDR3 length equals 13 residues. V was clipped by 6 bases and J by 8 bases, with 14 bases between them. CDR1 is LGHDT, CDR2 YNNKEL, per germline (reference sequence). DNA of the CDR3: TGTGCCAGCAGTCTAAACCGGGGCGATGAGCAGTTCTTC. Protein sequence: CASSLNRGDEQFF.

The chain has TRBV6-2 or TRBV6-3 and TRBJ1-5; 10 bases line up with TRBD1. Germline CDR1 is MNHEY and CDR2 is SVGEGT. V shed 6 bases and J 1 base; nucleotides not matched to a gene: 9. The CDR3 length is 17 residues. CDR3 nucleotide sequence: TGTGCCAGCAGCCCGGGGACAGGGGTTGGAAGCAATCAGCCCCAGCATTTT. Its protein product is CASSPGTGVGSNQPQHF.

A remark on this clonotype: A much bigger clone sits one base away, suggesting this may be a read error. The chain links TRBV11-1 to TRBJ2-5; TRBD1 or TRBD2 may be the D gene (5 bases each). The V gene's germline CDR1 is SGHAT and CDR2 FQDESV (reference sequence). The CDR3 sequence is 20 residues long. Trimming removed 5 bases at V and 11 bases at J, with 39 bases between. CDR3 DNA: TGTGCCAGCAGCCCGCGATTTGGGCAGGGTAGGAAGGGGACCTACAATGAGCAGTACTTC. It is translated as CASSPRFGQGRKGTYNEQYF.

Note on this clonotype: A read error is possible here, since a much larger clone lies one base away. The chain recombines TRBV6-2 or TRBV6-3 with TRBJ2-5; the D is unclear. CDR1 MNHEY and CDR2 SVGEGT come from the germline V gene. The CDR3 is 12 residues long. Trimming took 2 bases from V and 11 from J, leaving 12 bases between them. This CDR3 reads CASSYGVHEQYF. The CDR3 DNA follows: TGTGCCAGCAGTTACGGGGTCCATGAGCAGTACTTC.